Listed below are T cell receptor beta chains from one sample, sequenced in a study of T cells after yellow fever vaccination. TCRdb ran MiXCR on the 5' RACE reads and lists one entry per CDR3 protein. The sample consists of 500,000 to 650,000 distinct CDR3 sequences, about a sixth of them appearing once. The sample was PBMCs, taken 5 days after the first yellow fever vaccination. All receptors come from a man between 18 and 29 years old who received the YFV17D yellow fever vaccine. CDR3s leave out the opening cysteine and the closing phenylalanine or tryptophan.

>TRBV6-1|TRBJ2-3
ASSKYGTSGGAKTDTQY
>TRBV27|TRBJ1-1
ASSGTGTLNTEAF
>TRBV7-2|TRBJ1-3
ASSLGTGVNTIY
>TRBV6-5|TRBJ2-1
ASSYQGTNYNEQF
>TRBV11-2|TRBJ2-6
ASSLGFSGSSGANVLT
>TRBV5-1|TRBJ2-5
ASSWEQGPLTQY
>TRBV7-8|TRBJ1-6
ASSLDEGSPLESPLH
>TRBV20-1|TRBJ2-2
SASRQTNTGELF
>TRBV11-2|TRBJ2-1
ASSSRDRVNEQF
>TRBV6-2/TRBV6-3|TRBJ1-2
ASSFGPGDGYT
>TRBV2|TRBJ2-7
ASNTGNYEQY
>TRBV6-1|TRBJ2-5
ASETLLGGQETQY
>TRBV12-3/TRBV12-4|TRBJ1-1
ASSGDGIEAF
>TRBV28|TRBJ1-1
ASSLWQGEVEAF
>TRBV20-1|TRBJ1-1
SATNRQNTETF
>TRBV2|TRBJ2-6
ASSEQGPGANVLT
>TRBV4-1|TRBJ2-7
ASSQVSGPGQY
>TRBV5-4|TRBJ2-5
ASSLGEPWDNQETQY
>TRBV20-1|TRBJ2-1
SARPLLGNEQF
>TRBV9|TRBJ1-2
ASSTRTGDGYT
>TRBV5-1|TRBJ1-1
ASSLETGGITEAF
>TRBV24-1|TRBJ2-1
ATSDQGQYNEQF
>TRBV7-6|TRBJ2-5
ASSYYPGEETQY
>TRBV4-3|TRBJ1-1
ASSQDLRDTGEPKTF
>TRBV12-3/TRBV12-4|TRBJ1-2
ASAIQGAPGYGYT
>TRBV3-1|TRBJ2-7
ASSPGEVSYEQY
>TRBV7-9|TRBJ1-4
ASSLNGNPNEKLF
>TRBV7-9|TRBJ2-1
ASSYGRAGDVLNEQF
>TRBV7-2|TRBJ1-5
ASSSGVAIGNQPQH
>TRBV4-3|TRBJ2-1
ASSQDTATNEQF
>TRBV6-5|TRBJ1-4
ASSYSMTDEKLF
>TRBV6-1|TRBJ2-5
ASRLPSSETQY
>TRBV5-4|TRBJ1-6
ASSLVGTNSPLH
>TRBV15|TRBJ1-4
ATSRDQATNEKLF
>TRBV7-2|TRBJ2-7
ASSLLDSRGGEQY
>TRBV9|TRBJ2-3
ASSVEWGLVGVLDTQY
>TRBV12-3/TRBV12-4|TRBJ1-1
ASSLYRGVGTEAF
>TRBV5-5|TRBJ2-7
ASSFQGGSYEQY
>TRBV4-1|TRBJ2-2
ASRVTGFNTGELF
>TRBV7-9|TRBJ2-2
ASSLPRHPGELF
>TRBV3-1|TRBJ1-4
ASSQDPAGPTNEKLF
>TRBV20-1|TRBJ2-2
SVTGESTGELF
>TRBV20-1|TRBJ1-4
SAILSVANEKLF
>TRBV18|TRBJ2-7
ASSPNPGSYEQY
>TRBV20-1|TRBJ2-2
SARPKRDTGELF
>TRBV7-9|TRBJ2-4
ASSSGQAKNIQY
>TRBV10-3|TRBJ1-4
AISDQSGRSEKLF
>TRBV5-1|TRBJ2-1
ASSLTGSSYNEQF
>TRBV7-2|TRBJ2-5
ASSFGQGEWETQY
>TRBV9|TRBJ1-2
ASSVGGDSYGYT
>TRBV10-3|TRBJ2-5
AIGTEQETQY